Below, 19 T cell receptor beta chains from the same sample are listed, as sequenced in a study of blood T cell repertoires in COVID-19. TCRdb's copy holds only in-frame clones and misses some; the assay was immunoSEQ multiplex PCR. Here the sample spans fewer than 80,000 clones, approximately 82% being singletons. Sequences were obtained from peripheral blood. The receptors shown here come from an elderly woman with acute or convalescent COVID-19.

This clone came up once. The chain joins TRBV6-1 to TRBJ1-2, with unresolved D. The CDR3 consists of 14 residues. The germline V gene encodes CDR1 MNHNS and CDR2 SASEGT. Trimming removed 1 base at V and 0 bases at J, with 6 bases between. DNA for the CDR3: TGTGCCAGCAGTGAAGTTGCAGCTAACTATGGCTACACCTTC. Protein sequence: CASSEVAANYGYTF.

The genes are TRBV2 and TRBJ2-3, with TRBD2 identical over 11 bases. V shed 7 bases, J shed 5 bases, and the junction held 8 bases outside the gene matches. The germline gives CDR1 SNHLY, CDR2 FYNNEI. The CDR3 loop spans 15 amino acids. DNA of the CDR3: TGTGCCAGCACTCCACTAGCGGGGGTGGGAGATACGCAGTATTTT. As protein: CASTPLAGVGDTQYF.

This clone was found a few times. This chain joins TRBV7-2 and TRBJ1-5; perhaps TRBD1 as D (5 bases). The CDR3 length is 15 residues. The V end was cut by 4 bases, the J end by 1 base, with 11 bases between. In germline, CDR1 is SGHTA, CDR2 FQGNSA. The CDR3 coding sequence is TGTGCCAGCAGCTGGGAGGGGATGAGCAATCAGCCCCAGCATTTT. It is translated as CASSWEGMSNQPQHF.

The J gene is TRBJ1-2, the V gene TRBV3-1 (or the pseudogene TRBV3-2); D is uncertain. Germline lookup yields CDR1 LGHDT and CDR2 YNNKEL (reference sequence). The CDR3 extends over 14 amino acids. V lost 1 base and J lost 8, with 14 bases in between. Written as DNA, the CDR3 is TGTGCCAGCAGCCAAGGAGGTTCATGGAGCGGCTACACCTTC. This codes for CASSQGGSWSGYTF.

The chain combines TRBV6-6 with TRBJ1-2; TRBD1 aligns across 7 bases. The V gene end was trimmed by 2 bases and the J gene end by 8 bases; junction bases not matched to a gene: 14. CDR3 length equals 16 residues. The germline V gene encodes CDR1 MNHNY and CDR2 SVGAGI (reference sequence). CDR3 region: CASSYERQGRGRGYTF. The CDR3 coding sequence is TGTGCCAGCAGTTACGAAAGACAGGGTCGGGGTCGAGGCTACACCTTC.

The CDR3 region has the DNA TGCGCCAGCCGGGTCTCTGGGGCGGGGGACGCTGAAGCTTTCTTT. Translating it yields CASRVSGAGDAEAFF. The V gene is TRBV5-1, the J gene TRBJ1-1; a weak D match, TRBD1 (5 bases). Germline V gives CDR1 SGHRS, CDR2 YFSETQ. V was pared by 7 bases and J by 6 bases, with 22 bases between. The CDR3 has 15 amino acids.

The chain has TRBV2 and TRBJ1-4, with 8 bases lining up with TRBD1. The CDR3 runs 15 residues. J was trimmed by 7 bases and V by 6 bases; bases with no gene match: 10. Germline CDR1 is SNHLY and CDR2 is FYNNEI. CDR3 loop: CASRRTGTGGEKLFF. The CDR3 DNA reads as TGTGCCAGCAGGAGAACCGGGACAGGAGGTGAAAAACTGTTTTTT. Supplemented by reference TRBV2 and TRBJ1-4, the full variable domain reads EPEVTQTPSHQVTQMGQEVILRCVPISNHLYFYWYRQILGQKVEFLVSFYNNEISEKSEIFDDQFSVERPDGSNFTLKIRSTKLEDSAMYFCASRRTGTGGEKLFFGSGTQLSVL.

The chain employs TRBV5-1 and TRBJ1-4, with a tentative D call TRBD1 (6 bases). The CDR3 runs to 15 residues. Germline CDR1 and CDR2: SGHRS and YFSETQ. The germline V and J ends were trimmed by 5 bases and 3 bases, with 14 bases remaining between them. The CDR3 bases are TGCGCCAGCAGTCCACAGGGTGGGGCTAATGAAAAACTGTTTTTT. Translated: CASSPQGGANEKLFF.

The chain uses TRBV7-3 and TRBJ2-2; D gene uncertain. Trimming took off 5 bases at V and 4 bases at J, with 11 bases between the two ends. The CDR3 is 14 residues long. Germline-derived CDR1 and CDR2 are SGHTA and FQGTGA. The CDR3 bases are TGTGCCAGCAGCCGCGCCCCTGGCACCGGGGAGCTGTTTTTT. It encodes CASSRAPGTGELFF. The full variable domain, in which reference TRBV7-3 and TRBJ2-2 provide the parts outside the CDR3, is GAGVSQTPSNKVTEKGKYVELRCDPISGHTALYWYRQSLGQGPEFLIYFQGTGAADDSGLPNDRFFAVRPEGSVSTLKIQRTERGDSAVYLCASSRAPGTGELFFGEGSRLTVL.

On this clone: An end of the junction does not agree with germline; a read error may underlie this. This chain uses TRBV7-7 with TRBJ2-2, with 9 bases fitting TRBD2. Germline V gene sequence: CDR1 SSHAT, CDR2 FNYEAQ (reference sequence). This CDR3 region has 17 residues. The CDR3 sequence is CASSLVIAGVDTGELFF. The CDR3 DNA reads TGTGCTAGCAGCTTAGTGATAGCGGGGGTGGACACCGGGGAGCTGTTTTTT.

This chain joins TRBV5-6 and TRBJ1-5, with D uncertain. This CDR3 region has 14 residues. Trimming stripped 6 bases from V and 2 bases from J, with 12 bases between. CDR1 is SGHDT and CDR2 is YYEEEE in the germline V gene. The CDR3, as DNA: TGTGCCAGCACGACTGCTCTGGGCAATCAGCCCCAGCATTTT. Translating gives CASTTALGNQPQHF.

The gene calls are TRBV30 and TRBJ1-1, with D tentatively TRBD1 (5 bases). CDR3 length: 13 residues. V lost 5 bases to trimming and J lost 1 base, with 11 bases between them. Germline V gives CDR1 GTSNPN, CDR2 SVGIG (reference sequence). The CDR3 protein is CAWAGSSNTEAFF. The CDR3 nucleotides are TGTGCCTGGGCAGGGTCCTCGAACACTGAAGCTTTCTTT.

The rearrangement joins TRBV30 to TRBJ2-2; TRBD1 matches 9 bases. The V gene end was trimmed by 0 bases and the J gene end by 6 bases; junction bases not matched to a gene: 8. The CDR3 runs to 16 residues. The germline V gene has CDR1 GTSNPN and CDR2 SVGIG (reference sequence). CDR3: CAWSVLRDRGSGELFF. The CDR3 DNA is TGTGCCTGGAGTGTACTCCGAGACAGGGGGTCCGGGGAGCTGTTTTTT.

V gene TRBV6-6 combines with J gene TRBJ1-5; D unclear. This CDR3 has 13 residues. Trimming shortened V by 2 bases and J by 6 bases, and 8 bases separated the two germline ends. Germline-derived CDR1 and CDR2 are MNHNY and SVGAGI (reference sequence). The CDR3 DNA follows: TGTGCCAGCAGTTACCCGACGGGTCAGCCCCAGCATTTT. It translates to CASSYPTGQPQHF.

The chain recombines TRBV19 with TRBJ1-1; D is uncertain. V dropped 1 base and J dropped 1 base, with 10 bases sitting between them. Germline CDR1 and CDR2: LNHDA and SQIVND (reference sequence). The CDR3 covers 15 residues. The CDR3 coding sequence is TGTGCCAGTAGTATAGGAAGCAGGCAGAACACTGAAGCTTTCTTT. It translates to CASSIGSRQNTEAFF.

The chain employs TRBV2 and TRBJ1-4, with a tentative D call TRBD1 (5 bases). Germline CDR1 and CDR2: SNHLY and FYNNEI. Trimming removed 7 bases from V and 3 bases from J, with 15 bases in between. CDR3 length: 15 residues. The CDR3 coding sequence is TGTGCCAGCAAGGGATGGAGACAGCCTAATGAAAAACTGTTTTTT. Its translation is CASKGWRQPNEKLFF.

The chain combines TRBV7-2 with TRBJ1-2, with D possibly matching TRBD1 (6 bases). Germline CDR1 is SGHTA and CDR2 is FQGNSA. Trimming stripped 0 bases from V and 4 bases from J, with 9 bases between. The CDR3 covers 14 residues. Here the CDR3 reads CASSLAGTPYGYTF. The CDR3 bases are TGTGCCAGCAGCTTAGCGGGGACACCCTATGGCTACACCTTC.

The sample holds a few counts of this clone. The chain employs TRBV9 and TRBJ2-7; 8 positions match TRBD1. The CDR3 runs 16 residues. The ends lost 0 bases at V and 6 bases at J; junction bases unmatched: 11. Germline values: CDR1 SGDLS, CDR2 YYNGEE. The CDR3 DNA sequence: TGTGCCAGCAGCGTAGGTACAGGGGGTTCGACCCGCGAGCAGTACTTC. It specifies CASSVGTGGSTREQYF.

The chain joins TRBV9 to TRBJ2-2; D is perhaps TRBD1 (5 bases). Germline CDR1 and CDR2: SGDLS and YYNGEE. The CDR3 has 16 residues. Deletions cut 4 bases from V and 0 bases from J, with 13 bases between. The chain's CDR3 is CASSQNQGTNTGELFF. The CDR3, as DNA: TGTGCCAGCAGCCAAAATCAGGGTACGAACACCGGGGAGCTGTTTTTT. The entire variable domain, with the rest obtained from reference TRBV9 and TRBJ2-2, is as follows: DSGVTQTPKHLITATGQRVTLRCSPRSGDLSVYWYQQSLDQGLQFLIQYYNGEERAKGNILERFSAQQFPDLHSELNLSSLELGDSALYFCASSQNQGTNTGELFFGEGSRLTVL.